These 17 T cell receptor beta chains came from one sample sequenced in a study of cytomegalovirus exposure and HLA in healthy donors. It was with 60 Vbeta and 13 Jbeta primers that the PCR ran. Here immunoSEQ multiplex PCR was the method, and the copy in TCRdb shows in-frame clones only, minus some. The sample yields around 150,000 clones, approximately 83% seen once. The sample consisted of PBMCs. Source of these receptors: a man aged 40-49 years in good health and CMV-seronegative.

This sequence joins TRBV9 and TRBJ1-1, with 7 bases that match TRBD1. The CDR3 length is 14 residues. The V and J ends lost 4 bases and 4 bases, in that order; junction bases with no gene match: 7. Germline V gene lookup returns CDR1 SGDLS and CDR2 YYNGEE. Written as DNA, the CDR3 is TGTGCCAGCAGCCTTACAGGGGATCTCACTGAAGCTTTCTTT. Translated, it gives CASSLTGDLTEAFF. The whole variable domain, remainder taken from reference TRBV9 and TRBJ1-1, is DSGVTQTPKHLITATGQRVTLRCSPRSGDLSVYWYQQSLDQGLQFLIQYYNGEERAKGNILERFSAQQFPDLHSELNLSSLELGDSALYFCASSLTGDLTEAFFGQGTRLTVV.

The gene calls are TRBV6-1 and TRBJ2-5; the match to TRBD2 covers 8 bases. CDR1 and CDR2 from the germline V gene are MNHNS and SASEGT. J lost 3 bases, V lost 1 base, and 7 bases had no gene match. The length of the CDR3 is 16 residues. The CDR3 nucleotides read TGTGCCAGCAGTGAAGTAACTAGCGGTTGGGAAGAGACCCAGTACTTC. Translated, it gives CASSEVTSGWEETQYF.

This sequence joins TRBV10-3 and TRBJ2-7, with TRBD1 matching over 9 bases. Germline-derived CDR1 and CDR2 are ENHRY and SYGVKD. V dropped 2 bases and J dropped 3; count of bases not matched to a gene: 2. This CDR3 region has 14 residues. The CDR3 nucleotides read TGTGCCATCAGTGAGGGACAGGGGAACTACGAGCAGTACTTC. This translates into CAISEGQGNYEQYF.

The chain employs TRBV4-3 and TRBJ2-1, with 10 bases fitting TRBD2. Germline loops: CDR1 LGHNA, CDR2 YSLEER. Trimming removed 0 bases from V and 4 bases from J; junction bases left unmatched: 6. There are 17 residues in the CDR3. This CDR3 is CASSQDPLAGAYNEQFF. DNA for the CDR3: TGCGCCAGCAGCCAAGATCCGCTAGCGGGAGCGTACAATGAGCAGTTCTTC.

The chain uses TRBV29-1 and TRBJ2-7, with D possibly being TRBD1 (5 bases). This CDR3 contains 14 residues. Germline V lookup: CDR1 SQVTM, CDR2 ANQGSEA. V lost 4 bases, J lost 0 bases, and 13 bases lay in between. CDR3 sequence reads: CSVGLSTDSYEQYF. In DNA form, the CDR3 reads TGCAGCGTTGGTCTCTCGACAGACTCCTACGAGCAGTACTTC.

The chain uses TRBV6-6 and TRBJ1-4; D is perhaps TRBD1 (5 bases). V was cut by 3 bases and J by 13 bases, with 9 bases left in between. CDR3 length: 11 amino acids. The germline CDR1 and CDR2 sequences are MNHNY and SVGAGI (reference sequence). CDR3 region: CASSYGAALFF. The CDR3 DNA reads TGTGCCAGCAGTTATGGGGCGGCACTGTTTTTT.

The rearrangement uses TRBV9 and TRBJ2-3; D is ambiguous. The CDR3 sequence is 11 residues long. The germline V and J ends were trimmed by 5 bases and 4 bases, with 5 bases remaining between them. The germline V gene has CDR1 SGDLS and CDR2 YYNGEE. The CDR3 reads CASRGPDTQYF. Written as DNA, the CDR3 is TGTGCCAGCAGGGGCCCAGATACGCAGTATTTT.

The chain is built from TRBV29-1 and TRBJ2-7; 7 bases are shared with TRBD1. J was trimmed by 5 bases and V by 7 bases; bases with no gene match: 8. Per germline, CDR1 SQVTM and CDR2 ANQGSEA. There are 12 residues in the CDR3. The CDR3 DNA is TGCAGCGCACGGGACAGACCAAACGAGCAGTACTTC. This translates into CSARDRPNEQYF.

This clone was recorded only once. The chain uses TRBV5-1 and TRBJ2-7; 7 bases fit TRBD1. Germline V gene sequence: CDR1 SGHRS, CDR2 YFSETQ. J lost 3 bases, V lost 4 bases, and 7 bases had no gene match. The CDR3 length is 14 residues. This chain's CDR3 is CASSTGTDRYEQYF. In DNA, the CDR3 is TGCGCCAGCAGCACCGGGACAGACCGCTACGAGCAGTACTTC.

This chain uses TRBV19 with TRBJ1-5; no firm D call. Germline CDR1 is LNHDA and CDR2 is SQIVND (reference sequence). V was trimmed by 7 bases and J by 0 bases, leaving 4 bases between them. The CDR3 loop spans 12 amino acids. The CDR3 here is CASTYSNQPQHF. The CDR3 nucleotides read TGTGCCAGTACTTATAGCAATCAGCCCCAGCATTTT.

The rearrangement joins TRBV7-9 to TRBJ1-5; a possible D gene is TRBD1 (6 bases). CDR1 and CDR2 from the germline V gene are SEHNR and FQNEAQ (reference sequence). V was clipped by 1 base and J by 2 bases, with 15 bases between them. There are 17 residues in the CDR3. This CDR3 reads CASSLGQGTVGNQPQHF. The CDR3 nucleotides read TGTGCCAGCAGCTTAGGGCAGGGGACCGTGGGCAATCAGCCCCAGCATTTT. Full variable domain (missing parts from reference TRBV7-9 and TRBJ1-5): DTGVSQNPRHKITKRGQNVTFRCDPISEHNRLYWYRQTLGQGPEFLTYFQNEAQLEKSRLLSDRFSAERPKGSFSTLEIQRTEQGDSAMYLCASSLGQGTVGNQPQHFGDGTRLSIL.

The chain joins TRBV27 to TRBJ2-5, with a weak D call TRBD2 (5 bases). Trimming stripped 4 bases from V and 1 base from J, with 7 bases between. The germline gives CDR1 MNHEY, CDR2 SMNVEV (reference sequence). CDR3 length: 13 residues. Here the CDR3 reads CASSSGVQETQYF. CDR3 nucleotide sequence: TGTGCCAGCAGTTCCGGGGTCCAAGAGACCCAGTACTTC.

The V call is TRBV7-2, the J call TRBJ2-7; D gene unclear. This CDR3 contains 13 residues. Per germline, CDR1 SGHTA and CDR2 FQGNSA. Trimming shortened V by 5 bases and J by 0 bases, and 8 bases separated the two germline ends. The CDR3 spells CASSQMASYEQYF. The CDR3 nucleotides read TGTGCCAGCAGCCAAATGGCCTCCTACGAGCAGTACTTC.

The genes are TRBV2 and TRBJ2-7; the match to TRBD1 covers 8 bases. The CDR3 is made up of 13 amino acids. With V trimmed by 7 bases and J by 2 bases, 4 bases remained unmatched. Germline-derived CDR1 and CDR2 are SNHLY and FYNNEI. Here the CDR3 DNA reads TGTGCCAGCACGGGACAGGCGACCTACGAGCAGTACTTC. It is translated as CASTGQATYEQYF.

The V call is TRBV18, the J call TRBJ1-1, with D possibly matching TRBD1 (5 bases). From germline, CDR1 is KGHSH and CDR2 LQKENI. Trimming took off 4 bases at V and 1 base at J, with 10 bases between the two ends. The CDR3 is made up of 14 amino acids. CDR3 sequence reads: CASSQEGWNTEAFF. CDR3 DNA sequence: TGTGCCAGCTCACAGGAGGGGTGGAACACTGAAGCTTTCTTT.

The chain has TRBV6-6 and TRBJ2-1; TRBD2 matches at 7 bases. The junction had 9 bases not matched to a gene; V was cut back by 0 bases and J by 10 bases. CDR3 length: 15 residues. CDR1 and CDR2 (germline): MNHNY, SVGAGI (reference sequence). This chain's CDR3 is CASSYSRVRGWEQFF. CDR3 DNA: TGTGCCAGCAGTTACTCGAGGGTGCGGGGGTGGGAGCAGTTCTTC.

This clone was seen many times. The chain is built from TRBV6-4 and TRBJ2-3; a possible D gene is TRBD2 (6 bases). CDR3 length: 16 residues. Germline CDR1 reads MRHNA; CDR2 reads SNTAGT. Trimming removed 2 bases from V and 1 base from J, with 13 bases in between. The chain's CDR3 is CASSDGDSPGTDTQYF. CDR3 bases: TGTGCCAGCAGTGACGGGGACTCTCCAGGCACAGATACGCAGTATTTT.